The rows below give T cell receptor beta chains drawn from one sample of a study of blood T cell repertoires in COVID-19. Assay used: immunoSEQ multiplex PCR; TCRdb lists only in-frame clones, some missing. The table records around 210,000 clones, 70% to 90% of them present only once. Specimen: peripheral blood. Receptors originate from a man aged 50 or older with COVID-19, enrolled during active disease. The CDR3 runs from the conserved cysteine through the conserved F or W.

j_call v_call cdr3_aa
TRBJ1-2 TRBV3-1/TRBV3-2 CASSQGNSFSFYGYTF
TRBJ1-6 TRBV25-1 CASSDSSYNSPLHF
TRBJ2-2 TRBV25-1 CASSDWHGTGVAGELFF
TRBJ2-2 TRBV7-2 CASSRSGGWNTGELFF
TRBJ2-2 TRBV27 CASSLTSGGPQTGELFF
TRBJ1-2 TRBV7-3 CASSQGDSPGRYTF
TRBJ2-1 TRBV2 CASSGGLRTGAANEQFF
TRBJ2-7 TRBV7-2 CASSPSSYEQYF
TRBJ2-7 TRBV2 CASRTTGNEQYF
TRBJ2-5 TRBV5-1 CASSLGRVPETQYF